This entry features one T cell receptor (beta chain) sequence. The antigen this receptor binds is unknown. No qualities accompany the bases; no much larger clone lies one base away. Participants in the prospective study were enrolled through a virtual design, were aged 18 to 89 years, and lived in 24 United States geographic areas. In the prospective study, cohorts were assigned on the basis of participant-reported clinical history obtained from a screening survey and a study questionnaire. ImmuneRACE Cohort 3 recovered participants were defined by two consecutive negative NP/OP PCR tests, healthcare professional clearance, or symptom resolution. In the prospective study, whole blood, serum and a nasopharyngeal or oropharyngeal swab were collected from each participant by mobile phlebotomists. Over a roughly 2-month period, participants in the prospective study had the option of providing additional blood draws and questionnaires. Before DNA extraction, blood samples from the prospective study were shipped at room temperature or frozen.

V lost 1 base and J lost 0 bases; the stretch between them is 12 bases long. CDR3 length: 16 amino acids, cysteine to phenylalanine. Only the CDR3 part of the read is kept: 48 bases, read in frame from the first base. Per the germline V gene, SNHLY is the CDR1 and FYNNEI is the CDR2. The immunoSEQ Assay, a bias-controlled multiplex PCR, was used to amplify TCRbeta CDR3 regions from genomic DNA. For the original study's pipeline: The number of nucleated cells in each sample was estimated from the amplification of reference gene primers within the assay. To quantify the absolute abundance of each unique TCRbeta CDR3 rearrangement, sequence reads were collapsed and filtered. For each sample, productive Simpson clonality was calculated by taking the square root of Simpson's diversity index across productive rearrangements. Here the immuneACCESS table is served through TCRdb, limited to in-frame sequences with V and J called. Missing clones are a known gap in these copies; in checked studies unresolved V genes cover under half, and the rest lacks a known reason. The V and J calls and the clone size are those of that table, but D and trimming were determined from the DNA. This sample comprises a few hundred thousand clones, roughly 88% of them detected only once. The top ten clonotypes cover less than 5.5% of the sample.

The data originate from a study of blood T cell repertoires in COVID-19 (dated by TCRdb to the early 2020s). With regard to the full study: The collaborator samples originated in the United States, Italy and Spain and spanned the acute and convalescent phases of COVID-19. Samples were obtained from the ongoing ImmuneRACE study (first 160 participants) and from 1,254 subjects provided by 6 global collaborators. Sample metadata almost always included a de-identified subject ID, COVID-19 status, age in years and sex. Where HLA class I and class II types were available, the types were taken from metadata supplied by the sample provider, not from assay-based typing. Subjects who had been exposed to COVID-19, were actively infected with it, or had recovered from it provided the deeply sampled blood TCRbeta repertoires that made up the dataset. The repertoires were released in a freely available public database intended as a resource for research on the immune response to SARS-CoV-2. The prospective study material was composed of cDNA or gDNA derived from T cells, B-cell-depleted T cells, or PBMCs.

What the work shows at the level of the full study, not this receptor alone: The amount of clinical and demographic metadata varied by source and participant and was provided uncurated.

Sequenced sample: PBMCs or T cells enriched from blood (not recorded which). The rearranged segments are TRBV2 and TRBJ1-1; the D gene cannot be resolved reliably. The clonotype originates from a man younger than 45 who had recovered from COVID-19. CDR3 region: CASSEVAVKMNTEAFF. The DNA sequence is given as TGTGCCAGCAGTGAAGTAGCTGTTAAAATGAACACTGAAGCTTTCTTT.